This T cell receptor beta chain was captured in a study of radiotherapy plus CTLA-4 blockade in lung cancer. Overall study: Disease control reached less than 40%, with objective responses in about 19%.

In its sample, this clone was seen once. Data came from immunoSEQ multiplex PCR; TCRdb stores just in-frame clones and leaves some out. The sample has about 50,000 clones; approximately 84% are singletons. V was trimmed by 9 bases and J by 6 bases, leaving 20 bases between them. This CDR3 region has 14 residues. Germline CDR1 is LNHDA and CDR2 is SQIVND (reference sequence). The clonotype comes from a human donor with non-small cell lung cancer whose response to radiotherapy plus ipilimumab could not be evaluated. V and J are TRBV19 and TRBJ1-1; TRBD1 is a possible D gene (6 bases). This specimen consisted of peripheral blood, obtained from a patient treated with radiotherapy plus ipilimumab. The DNA for the CDR3 is TGTGCCAGCCCACCTACAGGGCGATGGGCTGAAGCTTTCTTT. Protein product: CASPPTGRWAEAFF.